This T cell receptor (beta chain) was identified during a study of blood T cell repertoires in COVID-19. V dropped 6 bases and J dropped 1; count of bases not matched to a gene: 4. The CDR3 extends over 14 amino acids. CDR1 and CDR2 (germline): SQVTM, ANQGSEA. The protocol was immunoSEQ multiplex PCR, while the TCRdb copy is restricted to in-frame clones and leaves out a portion. This sample carries about 150,000 clones, about 80% of them seen once, and the ten largest clones take roughly 29%. The chain is built from TRBV29-1 and TRBJ2-3; TRBD1 agrees at 10 bases. The receptor was isolated from a woman aged 55-70 years with acute or convalescent COVID-19. The specimen sequenced was peripheral blood. CDR3 in amino acids: CSVGDRGGTDTQYF. As DNA, the CDR3 is TGCAGCGTGGGGGACAGGGGAGGCACAGATACGCAGTATTTT.